This T cell receptor (beta chain) was recovered during a study of blood T cell repertoires in COVID-19. The ends lost 7 bases at V and 6 bases at J; junction bases unmatched: 11. This CDR3 contains 16 residues. The germline gives CDR1 SGHKS, CDR2 YYEKEE (reference sequence). Clones were sequenced by immunoSEQ multiplex PCR, and TCRdb holds only the in-frame ones, with some missing. The sample contains hundreds of thousands of clones, about four fifths of which appear only once. Participant age was roughly 18 to 100 years, and participants resided in about two dozen US areas. Exposed enrollees had met someone with a PCR-confirmed or clinician-diagnosed COVID-19 case at some point within the 2 weeks before study entry.

The V and J genes are TRBV5-5 and TRBJ1-5; 12 nucleotides match TRBD1. The specimen was PBMCs or T cells enriched from blood (not recorded which). The sequence came from a middle-aged man who had been exposed to COVID-19. For the CDR3, the DNA is TGTGCCAGCTTTCCCGGGACAGGGGGCGCGGGTCAGCCCCAGCATTTT. It specifies CASFPGTGGAGQPQHF.